The 21 T cell receptor beta chains reported below all come from one sample, sequenced in a study of blood T cell repertoires in COVID-19. Here immunoSEQ multiplex PCR was the method, and the copy in TCRdb shows in-frame clones only, minus some. The sample yields around 130,000 clones, roughly 80% seen once. Sample: peripheral blood. The receptor set was obtained from a woman over 75 with acute or convalescent COVID-19.

The rearrangement joins TRBV7-9 to TRBJ2-6; D perhaps matches TRBD1 (6 bases). V lost 5 bases and J lost 1, with 21 bases in between. The CDR3 has 19 amino acids. In germline, CDR1 is SEHNR, CDR2 FQNEAQ (reference sequence). The CDR3 region has the DNA TGTGCCAGCAGCAGAGGGACACTCGGGTTTATATCTGGGGCCAACGTCCTGACTTTC. Amino acids: CASSRGTLGFISGANVLTF.

The chain links TRBV5-1 to TRBJ2-1; a weak D match, TRBD2 (5 bases). V lost 1 base and J 2 bases, leaving 13 bases between the germline ends. This CDR3 has 16 amino acids. CDR1 is SGHRS, CDR2 YFSETQ, per germline. The CDR3 sequence: CASSLRGWETYNEQFF. CDR3 coding DNA: TGCGCCAGCAGCTTGCGGGGATGGGAAACCTACAATGAGCAGTTCTTC.

The chain employs TRBV7-8 and TRBJ1-3, with TRBD1 identical over 8 bases. This CDR3 contains 15 residues. The germline CDR1 and CDR2 sequences are SGHVS and FQNEAQ. Germline trimming cut 5 bases from V and 2 bases from J; bases unmatched to any gene: 5. CDR3 sequence: CASSAGDRTGNTIYF. CDR3 sequence (DNA): TGTGCCAGCAGCGCGGGGGACAGGACTGGAAACACCATATATTTT.

V and J are TRBV27 and TRBJ1-1; 8 bases are shared with TRBD1. The germline CDR1 and CDR2 sequences are MNHEY and SMNVEV (reference sequence). V trimming: 6 bases; J trimming: 0 bases; junction bases outside the gene matches: 9. The CDR3 is 16 residues long. This CDR3 is CASRRTGGWVNTEAFF. The CDR3, as DNA: TGTGCCAGCAGGAGAACAGGGGGTTGGGTGAACACTGAAGCTTTCTTT.

The CDR3 sequence: CASSYPDPTAPTDTQYF. In nucleotides, the CDR3 is TGTGCCAGCAGCTACCCCGACCCGACAGCACCAACAGATACGCAGTATTTT. The chain employs TRBV11-2 and TRBJ2-3; tentatively, D is TRBD1 (5 bases). Trimming removed 4 bases at V and 3 bases at J, with 20 bases between. Germline CDR1 and CDR2: SGHAT and FQNNGV. The CDR3 has 17 amino acids.

J is TRBJ1-1 and V is TRBV6-6; D may be TRBD1 (6 bases). The CDR3 is made up of 13 amino acids. CDR1 and CDR2 (germline): MNHNY, SVGAGI (reference sequence). Trimming cost V 4 bases and J 6 bases, with 12 bases left between them. CDR3 loop: CASSWGPGAEAFF. The CDR3 region has the DNA TGTGCCAGCAGTTGGGGGCCGGGCGCTGAAGCTTTCTTT.

The chain carries TRBV9 and TRBJ2-5; 7 nucleotides match TRBD2. Germline CDR1 is SGDLS and CDR2 is YYNGEE. J lost 2 bases, V lost 3 bases, and 4 bases had no gene match. There are 14 residues in the CDR3. In nucleotides, the CDR3 is TGTGCCAGCAGCGAGTTTAGCGGGCAAGAGACCCAGTACTTC. It is translated as CASSEFSGQETQYF.

This clone was seen a few times. The V gene is TRBV5-1, the J gene TRBJ1-6; TRBD1 agrees at 7 bases. The trim removed 5 bases at V and 5 bases at J, leaving 7 bases unmatched. Germline lookup yields CDR1 SGHRS and CDR2 YFSETQ. The CDR3 runs 15 residues. This CDR3 reads CASRRRDRDNSPLHF. The DNA for the CDR3 is TGCGCCAGCAGACGCCGGGACAGAGATAATTCACCCCTCCACTTT.

The chain is built from TRBV27 and TRBJ1-2; D remains unclear. The CDR3 consists of 15 residues. Germline-derived CDR1 and CDR2 are MNHEY and SMNVEV (reference sequence). Trimming pared 3 bases from V and 2 bases from J, leaving 13 bases between. CDR3 bases: TGTGCCAGCAGTTTCTCCGGGGTGCCAAACTATGGCTACACCTTC. The encoded protein is CASSFSGVPNYGYTF.

In this sample, this clone turned up a few times. The rearrangement joins TRBV6-2 or TRBV6-3 to TRBJ1-5; D uncertain. CDR3 length equals 12 residues. V lost 6 bases and J lost 4, with 7 bases in between. Germline assignment: CDR1 MNHEY and CDR2 SVGEGT. The CDR3 nucleotides read TGTGCCAGCAGCACTGTAAATCAGCCCCAGCATTTT. This encodes CASSTVNQPQHF.

The chain carries TRBV6-5 and TRBJ1-4; 9 bases map to TRBD1. The length of the CDR3 is 14 residues. CDR1 is MNHEY and CDR2 is SVGAGI in the germline V gene. Trimming took 7 bases from V and 7 from J; bases not matched to a gene: 7. CDR3 nucleotides: TGTGCCAGCATTATGGACAGGGGAGGTGAAAAACTGTTTTTT. This translates into CASIMDRGGEKLFF.

The rearrangement links TRBV7-8 to TRBJ2-3; 7 bases are shared with TRBD2. Germline lookup yields CDR1 SGHVS and CDR2 FQNEAQ. There are 16 residues in the CDR3. J gave up 4 bases and V 5 bases, and 12 bases lay outside the gene matches. The CDR3 nucleotides read TGTGCCAGCAGCCAGACTAGCTACCAAGCAGCAGATACGCAGTATTTT. Amino acids: CASSQTSYQAADTQYF.

This clone appeared a few times. V usage is TRBV6-1 and J usage is TRBJ1-3; D perhaps matches TRBD1 (5 bases). The CDR3 covers 16 residues. V lost 5 bases, J lost 0 bases, and 14 bases lay in between. CDR1 and CDR2 (germline): MNHNS, SASEGT. CDR3 sequence: CASSKGHSSSGNTIYF. The CDR3 bases are TGTGCCAGCAGTAAAGGACACTCGAGCTCTGGAAACACCATATATTTT.

The CDR3 region has the DNA TGTGCCAGTAGATCGGACAGGGGGTTGGGCACTGAAGCTTTCTTT. Translated: CASRSDRGLGTEAFF. The V call is TRBV19, the J call TRBJ1-1; 10 bases line up with TRBD1. Losses at the gene ends were 6 bases for V and 4 bases for J; bases not matched to a gene: 8. The CDR3 covers 15 residues. The germline CDR1 and CDR2 sequences are LNHDA and SQIVND (reference sequence).

This chain uses TRBV11-2 with TRBJ1-1; D may be TRBD1 (6 bases). The germline CDR1 and CDR2 sequences are SGHAT and FQNNGV. This CDR3 is 16 amino acids long. V was cut by 1 base and J by 7 bases, with 19 bases left in between. The CDR3 DNA sequence: TGTGCCAGCAGCTTAGTCGCTTTTGGGACACAGCATGAAGCTTTCTTT. This gives the protein CASSLVAFGTQHEAFF.

V and J are TRBV2 and TRBJ2-1, with 9 nucleotides matching TRBD1. CDR1 and CDR2 (germline): SNHLY, FYNNEI. Losses at the gene ends were 4 bases for V and 5 bases for J; bases not matched to a gene: 6. The CDR3 is 15 residues long. The CDR3 DNA sequence: TGTGCCAGCAGTGGGACAGGGGCGGGCAACAATGAGCAGTTCTTC. It yields the protein CASSGTGAGNNEQFF.

This clone has just one count. The chain is built from TRBV5-1 and TRBJ2-1; 7 positions match TRBD1. CDR1 and CDR2 from the germline V gene are SGHRS and YFSETQ. Trimming took 3 bases from V and 6 from J; bases not matched to a gene: 3. The CDR3 spans 13 residues. DNA of the CDR3: TGCGCCAGCAGCTCTCGGACAGGCAATGAGCAGTTCTTC. Encoded protein: CASSSRTGNEQFF. Looking up the rest from reference TRBV5-1 and TRBJ2-1 gives the full variable domain: KAGVTQTPRYLIKTRGQQVTLSCSPISGHRSVSWYQQTPGQGLQFLFEYFSETQRNKGNFPGRFSGRQFSNSRSEMNVSTLELGDSALYLCASSSRTGNEQFFGPGTRLTVL.

The chain employs TRBV10-3 and TRBJ2-2, with 7 bases identical to TRBD2. This CDR3 region has 14 residues. Germline-derived CDR1 and CDR2 are ENHRY and SYGVKD. Trimming took 4 bases from V and 5 from J; bases not matched to a gene: 4. The CDR3 region is CAISGGGPTGELFF. The CDR3 region has the DNA TGTGCCATCAGTGGGGGGGGTCCGACCGGGGAGCTGTTTTTT.

This clone was counted only a few times. The J gene is TRBJ1-5, the V gene TRBV28; D might be TRBD1 (6 bases). Germline CDR1 is MDHEN and CDR2 is SYDVKM. The CDR3 covers 15 residues. V dropped 7 bases and J dropped 2 bases, with 15 bases sitting between them. The CDR3 DNA sequence: TGTGCCAGCAAATTAACAGGGTCGGGCAATCAGCCCCAGCATTTT. This sequence encodes CASKLTGSGNQPQHF.

The chain joins TRBV2 to TRBJ1-4, with D maybe TRBD1 (6 bases). The germline V and J ends were trimmed by 6 bases and 4 bases, with 15 bases remaining between them. This CDR3 region has 15 residues. From germline, CDR1 is SNHLY and CDR2 FYNNEI. CDR3 loop: CASRWGGQGNEKLFF. As DNA, the CDR3 is TGTGCCAGCAGGTGGGGGGGGCAGGGTAATGAAAAACTGTTTTTT.

The CDR3 DNA reads TGTGCCAGCAGCTTAGGTCCGGGACAAAATCAGCCCCAGCATTTT. Its protein product is CASSLGPGQNQPQHF. The chain combines TRBV11-2 with TRBJ1-5; perhaps TRBD1 as D (6 bases). V lost 1 base and J 4 bases, leaving 11 bases between the germline ends. This CDR3 contains 15 residues. Per the germline V gene, CDR1 is SGHAT and CDR2 is FQNNGV.